The T cell receptor beta chain described here comes from a study of regulatory T cells in long-lasting Graves disease. Study information: Antithyroid drug intake by newly diagnosed Graves' patients had lasted under 3 months.

This clonotype was counted ten times or more. Building of the TCR beta libraries involved iRepertoire HTBI primers and Arm-PCR of CDR3 regions. TCRdb processed the multiplex PCR reads anew with MiXCR; each CDR3 protein has one entry. The table lists 680,000 or so distinct CDR3 sequences, under 20% of them singletons, with 15% to 20% in the top ten. Time point denoted: newly diagnosed GD, antithyroid drugs for less than 3 months. The TCR library used RNA extracted from PBMCs. CDR1 and CDR2 (germline): MNHEY, SVGEGT. V lost 4 bases and J 4 bases, leaving 7 bases between the germline ends. The CDR3 consists of 12 residues. These data also formed part of another study, on T cells in Graves' hyperthyroidism and ophthalmopathy. From that report: Among clonotypes expanded in thyroid above 0.001, most were also found in blood.

The sequences come from peripheral blood mononuclear cells (PBMCs), collected at new diagnosis, from a patient treated with antithyroid drugs. This chain connects TRBV6-2 or TRBV6-3 to TRBJ1-2; D is unresolved. This TCR came from a woman under 40 with Graves disease. The chain's CDR3 is CASSSEAYGYTF. The CDR3 coding sequence is TGTGCCAGCAGTTCAGAAGCCTATGGCTACACCTTC.